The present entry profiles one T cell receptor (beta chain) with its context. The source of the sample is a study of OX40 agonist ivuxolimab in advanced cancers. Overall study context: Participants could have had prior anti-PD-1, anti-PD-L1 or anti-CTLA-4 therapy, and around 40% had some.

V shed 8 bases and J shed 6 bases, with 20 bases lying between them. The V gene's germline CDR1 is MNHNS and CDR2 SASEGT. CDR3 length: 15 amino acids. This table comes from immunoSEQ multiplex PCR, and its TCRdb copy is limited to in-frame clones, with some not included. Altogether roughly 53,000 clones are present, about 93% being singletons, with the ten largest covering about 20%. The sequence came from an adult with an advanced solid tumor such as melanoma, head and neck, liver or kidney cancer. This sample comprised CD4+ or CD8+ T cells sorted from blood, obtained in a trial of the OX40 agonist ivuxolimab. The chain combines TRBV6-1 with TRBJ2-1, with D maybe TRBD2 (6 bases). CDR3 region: CASRGWESTRNEQFF. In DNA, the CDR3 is TGTGCCAGCCGGGGGTGGGAGTCGACTCGCAATGAGCAGTTCTTC.